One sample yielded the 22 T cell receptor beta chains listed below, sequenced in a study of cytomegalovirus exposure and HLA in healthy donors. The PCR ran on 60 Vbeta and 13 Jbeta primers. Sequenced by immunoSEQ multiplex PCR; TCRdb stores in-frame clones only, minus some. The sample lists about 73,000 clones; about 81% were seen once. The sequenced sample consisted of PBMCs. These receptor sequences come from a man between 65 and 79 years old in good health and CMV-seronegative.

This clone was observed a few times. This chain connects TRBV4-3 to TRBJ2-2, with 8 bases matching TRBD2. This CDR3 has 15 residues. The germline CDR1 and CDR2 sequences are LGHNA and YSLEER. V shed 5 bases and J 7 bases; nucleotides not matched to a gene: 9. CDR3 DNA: TGCGCCAGCAGCTGGTCCGGACTAGCTGGCGGGGAGCTGTTTTTT. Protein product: CASSWSGLAGGELFF.

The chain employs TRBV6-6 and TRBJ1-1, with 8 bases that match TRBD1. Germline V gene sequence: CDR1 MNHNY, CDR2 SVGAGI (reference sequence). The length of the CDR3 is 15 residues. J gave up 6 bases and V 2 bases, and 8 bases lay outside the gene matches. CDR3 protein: CASSYARGQASEAFF. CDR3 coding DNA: TGTGCCAGCAGTTACGCACGGGGACAGGCTTCTGAAGCTTTCTTT.

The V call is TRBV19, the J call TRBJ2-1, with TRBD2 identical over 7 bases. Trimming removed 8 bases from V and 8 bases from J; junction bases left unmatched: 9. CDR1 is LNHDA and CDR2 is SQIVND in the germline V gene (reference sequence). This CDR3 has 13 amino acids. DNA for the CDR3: TGTGCCAGTCGGAGCCCGGGAGGTTATGAGCAGTTCTTC. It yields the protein CASRSPGGYEQFF.

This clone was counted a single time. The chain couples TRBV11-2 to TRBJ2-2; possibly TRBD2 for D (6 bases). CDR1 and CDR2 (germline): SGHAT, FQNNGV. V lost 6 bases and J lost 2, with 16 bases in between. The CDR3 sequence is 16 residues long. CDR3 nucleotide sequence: TGTGCCAGCAGACCACCGGGACTTCCAAACACCGGGGAGCTGTTTTTT. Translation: CASRPPGLPNTGELFF.

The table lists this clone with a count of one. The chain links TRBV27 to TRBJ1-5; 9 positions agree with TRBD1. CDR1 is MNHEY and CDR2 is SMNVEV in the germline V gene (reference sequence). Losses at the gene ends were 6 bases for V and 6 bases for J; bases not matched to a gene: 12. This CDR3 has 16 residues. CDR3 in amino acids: CASSSHRQGGGQPQHF. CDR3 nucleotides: TGTGCCAGCAGCTCACATCGACAGGGGGGAGGTCAGCCCCAGCATTTT.

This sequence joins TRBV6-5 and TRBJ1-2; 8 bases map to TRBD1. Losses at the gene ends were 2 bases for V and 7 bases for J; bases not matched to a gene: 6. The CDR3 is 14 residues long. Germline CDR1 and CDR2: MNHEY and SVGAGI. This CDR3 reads CASSYARQGSGYTF. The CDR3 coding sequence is TGTGCCAGCAGTTACGCCCGACAGGGGAGTGGCTACACCTTC.

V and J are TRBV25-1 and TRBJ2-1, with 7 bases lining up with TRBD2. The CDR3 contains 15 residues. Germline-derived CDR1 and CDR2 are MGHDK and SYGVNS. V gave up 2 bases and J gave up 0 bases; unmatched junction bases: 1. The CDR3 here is CASSERTSSYNEQFF. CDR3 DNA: TGTGCCAGCAGTGAACGGACTAGCTCCTACAATGAGCAGTTCTTC.

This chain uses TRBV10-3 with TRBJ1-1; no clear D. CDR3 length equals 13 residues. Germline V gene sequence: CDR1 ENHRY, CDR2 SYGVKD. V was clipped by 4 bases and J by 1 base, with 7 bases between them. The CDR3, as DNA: TGTGCCATCAGTGCGGAGGGGAACACTGAAGCTTTCTTT. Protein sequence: CAISAEGNTEAFF.

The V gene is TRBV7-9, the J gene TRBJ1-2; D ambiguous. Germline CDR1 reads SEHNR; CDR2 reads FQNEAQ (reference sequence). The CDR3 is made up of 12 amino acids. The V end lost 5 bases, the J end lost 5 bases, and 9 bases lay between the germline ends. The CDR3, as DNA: TGTGCCAGCAGCGAGACGGGATATGGCTACACCTTC. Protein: CASSETGYGYTF.

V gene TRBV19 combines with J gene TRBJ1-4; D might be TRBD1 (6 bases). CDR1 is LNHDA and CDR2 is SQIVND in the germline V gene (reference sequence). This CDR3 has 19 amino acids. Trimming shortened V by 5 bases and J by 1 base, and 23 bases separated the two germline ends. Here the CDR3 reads CASSVPGRGGKGTNEKLFF. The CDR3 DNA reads TGTGCCAGTAGTGTACCCGGTCGAGGGGGTAAAGGAACTAATGAAAAACTGTTTTTT.

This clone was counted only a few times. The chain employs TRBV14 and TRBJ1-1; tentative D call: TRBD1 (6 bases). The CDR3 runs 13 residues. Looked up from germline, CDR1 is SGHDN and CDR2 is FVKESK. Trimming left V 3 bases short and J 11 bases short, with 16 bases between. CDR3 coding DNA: TGTGCCAGCAGCCATCACAGGGCGGTTGTCGCTTTCTTT. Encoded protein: CASSHHRAVVAFF. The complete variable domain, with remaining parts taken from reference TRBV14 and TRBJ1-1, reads EAGVTQFPSHSVIEKGQTVTLRCDPISGHDNLYWYRRVMGKEIKFLLHFVKESKQDESGMPNNRFLAERTGGTYSTLKVQPAELEDSGVYFCASSHHRAVVAFFGQGTRLTVV.

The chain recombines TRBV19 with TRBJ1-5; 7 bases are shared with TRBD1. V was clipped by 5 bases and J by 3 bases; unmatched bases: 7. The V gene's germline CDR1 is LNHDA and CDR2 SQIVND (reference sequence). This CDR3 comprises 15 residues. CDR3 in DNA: TGTGCCAGTAGTGAGTCGACAGGGTACAATCAGCCCCAGCATTTT. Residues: CASSESTGYNQPQHF.

This chain's CDR3 is CASSLTRTGRRSYEQYF. CDR3 nucleotides: TGTGCCAGCAGCTTAACCAGGACAGGACGACGCTCCTACGAGCAGTACTTC. The chain uses TRBV11-2 and TRBJ2-5, with 7 nucleotides matching TRBD1. The DNA matches TRBJ2-7 better at its end, which makes the J call doubtful. Germline V lookup: CDR1 SGHAT, CDR2 FQNNGV. The CDR3 is made up of 17 amino acids.

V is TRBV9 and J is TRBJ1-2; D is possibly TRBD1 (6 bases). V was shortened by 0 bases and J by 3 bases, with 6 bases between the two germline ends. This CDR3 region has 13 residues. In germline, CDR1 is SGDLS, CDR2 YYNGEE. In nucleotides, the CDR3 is TGTGCCAGCAGCGTAGGGACAGACTATGGCTACACCTTC. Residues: CASSVGTDYGYTF.

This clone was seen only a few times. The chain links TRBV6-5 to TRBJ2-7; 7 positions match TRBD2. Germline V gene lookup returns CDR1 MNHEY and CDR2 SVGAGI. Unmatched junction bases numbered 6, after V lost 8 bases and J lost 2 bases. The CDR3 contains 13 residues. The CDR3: CASGSGVTYEQYF. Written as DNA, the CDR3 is TGTGCCAGCGGAAGCGGGGTTACCTACGAGCAGTACTTC.

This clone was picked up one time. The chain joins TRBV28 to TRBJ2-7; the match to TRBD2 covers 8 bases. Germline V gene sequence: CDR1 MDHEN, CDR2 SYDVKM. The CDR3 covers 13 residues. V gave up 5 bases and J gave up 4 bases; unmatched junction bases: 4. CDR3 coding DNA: TGTGCCAGCAGTCCCGGGGGGGCTTACGAGCAGTACTTC. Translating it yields CASSPGGAYEQYF.

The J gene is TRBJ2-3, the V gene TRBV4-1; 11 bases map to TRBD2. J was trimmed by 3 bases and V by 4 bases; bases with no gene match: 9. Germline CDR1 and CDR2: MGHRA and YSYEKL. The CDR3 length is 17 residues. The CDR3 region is CASSPRGASGRTDTQYF. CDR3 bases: TGCGCCAGCAGCCCAAGAGGTGCTAGCGGGAGGACAGATACGCAGTATTTT.

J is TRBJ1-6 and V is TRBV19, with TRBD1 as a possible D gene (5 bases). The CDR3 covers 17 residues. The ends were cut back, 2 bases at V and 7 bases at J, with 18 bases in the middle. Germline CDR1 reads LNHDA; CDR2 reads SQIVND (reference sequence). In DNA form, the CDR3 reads TGTGCCAGTAGTATAAATATGTGGGACGCGGGAAATTCACCCCTCCACTTT. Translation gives CASSINMWDAGNSPLHF.

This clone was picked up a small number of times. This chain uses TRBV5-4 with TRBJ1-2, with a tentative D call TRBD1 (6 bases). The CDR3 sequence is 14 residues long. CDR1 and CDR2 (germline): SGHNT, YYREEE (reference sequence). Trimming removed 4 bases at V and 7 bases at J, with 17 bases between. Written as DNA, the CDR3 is TGTGCCAGCAGCCGCTATCCAGGGGCGGGTGGCTACACCTTC. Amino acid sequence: CASSRYPGAGGYTF.

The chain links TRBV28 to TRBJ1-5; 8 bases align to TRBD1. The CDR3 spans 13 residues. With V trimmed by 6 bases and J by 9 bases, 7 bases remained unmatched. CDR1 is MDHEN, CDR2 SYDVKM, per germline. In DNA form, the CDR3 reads TGTGCCAGCAGCCGGGACAGGCAGCGGCCCCAGCATTTT. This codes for CASSRDRQRPQHF. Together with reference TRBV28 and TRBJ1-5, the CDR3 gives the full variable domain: DVKVTQSSRYLVKRTGEKVFLECVQDMDHENMFWYRQDPGLGLRLIYFSYDVKMKEKGDIPEGYSVSREKKERFSLILESASTNQTSMYLCASSRDRQRPQHFGDGTRLSIL.

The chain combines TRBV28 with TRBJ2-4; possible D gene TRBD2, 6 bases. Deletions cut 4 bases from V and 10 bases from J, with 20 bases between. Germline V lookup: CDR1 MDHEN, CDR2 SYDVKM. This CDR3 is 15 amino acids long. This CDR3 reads CASSSPPPEEGIQYF. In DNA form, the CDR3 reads TGTGCCAGCAGTTCGCCACCCCCTGAGGAGGGGATTCAGTACTTC.

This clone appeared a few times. CDR3 sequence reads: CASSVQQGRNTIYF. The CDR3 DNA reads as TGTGCCAGCAGTGTACAACAGGGGAGAAACACCATATATTTT. The chain has TRBV6-5 and TRBJ1-3; 7 bases fit TRBD1. From germline, CDR1 is MNHEY and CDR2 SVGAGI. This CDR3 is built from 14 residues. The trim removed 5 bases at V and 5 bases at J, leaving 6 bases unmatched.